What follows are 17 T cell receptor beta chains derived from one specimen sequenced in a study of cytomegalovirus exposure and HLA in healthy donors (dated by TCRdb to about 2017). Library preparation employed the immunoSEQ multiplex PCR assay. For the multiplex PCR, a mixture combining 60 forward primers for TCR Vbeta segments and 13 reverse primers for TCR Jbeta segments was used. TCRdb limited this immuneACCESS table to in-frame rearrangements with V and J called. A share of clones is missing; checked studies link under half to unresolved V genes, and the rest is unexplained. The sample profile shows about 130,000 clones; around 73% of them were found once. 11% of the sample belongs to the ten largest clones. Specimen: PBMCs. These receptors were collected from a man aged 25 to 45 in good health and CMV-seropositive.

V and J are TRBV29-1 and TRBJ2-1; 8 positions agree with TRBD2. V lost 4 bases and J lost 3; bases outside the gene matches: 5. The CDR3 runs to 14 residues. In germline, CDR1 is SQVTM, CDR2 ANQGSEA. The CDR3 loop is CSVGPGGDYNEQFF. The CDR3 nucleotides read TGCAGCGTTGGGCCGGGAGGGGACTACAATGAGCAGTTCTTC.

The CDR3 region has the DNA TGTGCCAGCAGTCTGGGACAGACAGCTAACTATGGCTACACCTTC. It encodes CASSLGQTANYGYTF. The gene calls are TRBV2 and TRBJ1-2, with 7 bases matching TRBD1. In germline, CDR1 is SNHLY, CDR2 FYNNEI. V gave up 5 bases and J gave up 0 bases; unmatched junction bases: 6. The CDR3 loop spans 15 amino acids.

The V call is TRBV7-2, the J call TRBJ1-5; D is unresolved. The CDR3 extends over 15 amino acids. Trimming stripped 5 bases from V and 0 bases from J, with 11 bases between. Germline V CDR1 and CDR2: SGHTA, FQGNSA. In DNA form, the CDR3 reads TGTGCCAGCAGCCCCGGGAGCAGTAGCAATCAGCCCCAGCATTTT. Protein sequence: CASSPGSSSNQPQHF.

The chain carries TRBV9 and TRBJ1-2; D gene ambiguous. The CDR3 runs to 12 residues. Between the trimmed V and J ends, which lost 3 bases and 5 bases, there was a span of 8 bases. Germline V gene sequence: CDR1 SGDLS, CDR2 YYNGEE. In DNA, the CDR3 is TGTGCCAGCAGCGGGTTAGAGTATGGCTACACCTTC. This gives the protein CASSGLEYGYTF.

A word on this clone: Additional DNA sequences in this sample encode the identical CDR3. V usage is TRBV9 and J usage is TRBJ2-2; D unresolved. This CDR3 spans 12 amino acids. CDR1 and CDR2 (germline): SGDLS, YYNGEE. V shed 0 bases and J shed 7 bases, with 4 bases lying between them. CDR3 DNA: TGTGCCAGCAGCGTAGTCAGCGGGGAGCTGTTTTTT. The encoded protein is CASSVVSGELFF.

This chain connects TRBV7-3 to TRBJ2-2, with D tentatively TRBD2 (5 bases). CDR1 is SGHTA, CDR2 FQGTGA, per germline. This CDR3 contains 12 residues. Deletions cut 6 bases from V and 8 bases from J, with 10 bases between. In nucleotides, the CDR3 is TGTGCCAGCAGAGGAGTAGCGGGGGAGCTGTTTTTT. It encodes CASRGVAGELFF. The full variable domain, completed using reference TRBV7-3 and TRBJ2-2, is GAGVSQTPSNKVTEKGKYVELRCDPISGHTALYWYRQSLGQGPEFLIYFQGTGAADDSGLPNDRFFAVRPEGSVSTLKIQRTERGDSAVYLCASRGVAGELFFGEGSRLTVL.

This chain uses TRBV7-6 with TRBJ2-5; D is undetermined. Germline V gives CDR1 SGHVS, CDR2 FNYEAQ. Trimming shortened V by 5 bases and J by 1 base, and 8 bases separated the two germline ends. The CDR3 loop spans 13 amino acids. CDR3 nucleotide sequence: TGTGCCAGCAGCCCAGCGAGCCAAGAGACCCAGTACTTC. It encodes CASSPASQETQYF.

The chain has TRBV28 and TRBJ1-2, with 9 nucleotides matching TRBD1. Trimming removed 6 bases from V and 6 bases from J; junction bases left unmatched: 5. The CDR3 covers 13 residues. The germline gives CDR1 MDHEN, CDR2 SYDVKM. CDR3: CASRPGQGHGYTF. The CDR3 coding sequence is TGTGCCAGCAGACCGGGACAGGGCCATGGCTACACCTTC.

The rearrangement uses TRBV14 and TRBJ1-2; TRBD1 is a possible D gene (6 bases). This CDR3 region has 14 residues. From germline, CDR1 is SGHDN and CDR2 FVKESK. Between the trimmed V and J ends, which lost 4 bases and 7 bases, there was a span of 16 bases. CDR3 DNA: TGTGCCAGCAGCCCTACAGCAGGGGCGGTTGGCTACACCTTC. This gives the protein CASSPTAGAVGYTF.

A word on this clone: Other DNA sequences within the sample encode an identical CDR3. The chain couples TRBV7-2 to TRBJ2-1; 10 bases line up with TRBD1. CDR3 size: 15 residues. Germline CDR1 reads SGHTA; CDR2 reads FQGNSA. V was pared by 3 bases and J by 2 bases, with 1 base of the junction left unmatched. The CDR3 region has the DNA TGTGCCAGCAGCTTGGGACAGGGGCCCTACAATGAGCAGTTCTTC. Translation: CASSLGQGPYNEQFF.

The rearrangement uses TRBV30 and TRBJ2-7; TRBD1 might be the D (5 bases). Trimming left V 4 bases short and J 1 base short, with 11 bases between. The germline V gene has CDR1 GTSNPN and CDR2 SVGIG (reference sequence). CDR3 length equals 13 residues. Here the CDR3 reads CAWTQGSSYEQYF. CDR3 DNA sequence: TGTGCCTGGACCCAGGGCTCATCCTACGAGCAGTACTTC.

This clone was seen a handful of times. DNA of the CDR3: TGTGCCAGCAGACCTAGGCCGGGTGAGCAGTTCTTC. It codes for CASRPRPGEQFF. V and J are TRBV27 and TRBJ2-1; no clear D gene. Germline V lookup: CDR1 MNHEY, CDR2 SMNVEV (reference sequence). The V end lost 6 bases, the J end lost 9 bases, and 12 bases lay between the germline ends. The CDR3 length is 12 residues.

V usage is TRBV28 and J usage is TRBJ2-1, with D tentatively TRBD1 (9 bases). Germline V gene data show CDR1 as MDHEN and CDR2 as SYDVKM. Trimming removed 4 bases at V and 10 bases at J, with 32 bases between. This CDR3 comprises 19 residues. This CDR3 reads CASSWTGVKPGLENKEQFF. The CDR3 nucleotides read TGTGCCAGCAGTTGGACAGGGGTGAAACCGGGACTAGAGAATAAGGAGCAGTTCTTC.

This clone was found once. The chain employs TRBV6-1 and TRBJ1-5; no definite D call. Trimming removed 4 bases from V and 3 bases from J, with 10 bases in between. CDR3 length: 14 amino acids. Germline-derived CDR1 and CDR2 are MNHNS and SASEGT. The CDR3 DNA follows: TGTGCCAGCAGTGCAAGTCCAGACAATCAGCCCCAGCATTTT. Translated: CASSASPDNQPQHF.

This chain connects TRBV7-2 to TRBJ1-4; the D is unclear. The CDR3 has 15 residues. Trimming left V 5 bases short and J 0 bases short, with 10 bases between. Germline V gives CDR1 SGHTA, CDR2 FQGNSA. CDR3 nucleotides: TGTGCCAGCAGCCCTGAACGCGCAACTAATGAAAAACTGTTTTTT. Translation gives CASSPERATNEKLFF.

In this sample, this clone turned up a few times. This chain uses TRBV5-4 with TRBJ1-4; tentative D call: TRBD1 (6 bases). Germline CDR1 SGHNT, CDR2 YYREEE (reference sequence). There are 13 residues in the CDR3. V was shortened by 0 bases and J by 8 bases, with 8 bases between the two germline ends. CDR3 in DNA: TGTGCCAGCAGCTTGGGGGGGCGAGAAAAACTGTTTTTT. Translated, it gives CASSLGGREKLFF.

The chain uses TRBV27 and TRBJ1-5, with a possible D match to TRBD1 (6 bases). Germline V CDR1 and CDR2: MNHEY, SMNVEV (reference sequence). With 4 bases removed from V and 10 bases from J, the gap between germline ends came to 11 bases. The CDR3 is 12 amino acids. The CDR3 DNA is TGTGCCAGCAGTTCCGGACAGTTTCCCCAGCATTTT. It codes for CASSSGQFPQHF.